These T cell receptor beta chains were read from a single sample in a study of T cells in Graves' hyperthyroidism and ophthalmopathy. TCRdb independently ran MiXCR on the multiplex PCR reads; one entry per CDR3 protein. The sample shows around 350,000 distinct CDR3 sequences, around 15% of them seen only once. What was sequenced was blood. These receptors were collected from a woman aged 55-70 years with Graves' ophthalmopathy. Both conserved end residues are part of each CDR3. The D gene is left open where the match is weak. Some rows mark clone size as missing; the rest say once, few, many or name a class of expanded clone.

d_call	v_call	j_call	clone_size	cdr3_aa	cdr3_nt
TRBD2	TRBV11-2	TRBJ2-1	NA	CASSLGTSGRADYNEQFF	TGTGCCAGCAGCCTCGGGACTAGCGGGAGGGCTGACTACAATGAGCAGTTCTTC
TRBD1	TRBV6-1	TRBJ2-7	NA	CASSENSGTGSSYEQYF	TGTGCCAGCAGTGAGAATTCCGGGACAGGGAGCTCCTACGAGCAGTACTTC
NA	TRBV5-1	TRBJ2-5	few	CASSSSGGGETQYF	TGCGCCAGCAGCTCATCTGGGGGAGGAGAGACCCAGTACTTC
NA	TRBV6-1	TRBJ2-1	few	CASSEAATLGHNEQFF	TGTGCCAGCAGTGAAGCGGCGACTCTTGGGCACAATGAGCAGTTCTTC
TRBD2	TRBV4-1	TRBJ2-7	NA	CASSQVLAGTPYEQYF	TGCGCCAGCAGCCAGGTACTAGCGGGAACCCCCTACGAGCAGTACTTC
TRBD2	TRBV5-1	TRBJ2-1	many	CASSLLAGGPNEQFF	TGCGCCAGCAGCCTTCTAGCGGGAGGCCCTAATGAGCAGTTCTTC
TRBD1	TRBV19	TRBJ1-5	few	CASTSGTGTSNQPQHF	TGTGCCAGTACCTCTGGGACAGGGACTAGCAATCAGCCCCAGCATTTT
TRBD1	TRBV18	TRBJ2-1	many	CASSPPQTGSYNEQFF	TGTGCCAGCTCACCGCCCCAGACAGGGTCCTACAATGAGCAGTTCTTC
TRBD2	TRBV5-1	TRBJ2-1	many	CASTDTSGGGNEQFF	TGCGCCAGCACCGATACTAGCGGGGGGGGCAATGAGCAGTTCTTC
TRBD1	TRBV10-3	TRBJ2-7	many	CAISESRTGVGEQYF	TGTGCCATCAGTGAGTCCAGGACAGGGGTGGGTGAGCAGTACTTC
NA	TRBV27	TRBJ2-5	many	CASTLGGGNQETQYF	TGTGCCAGTACCTTAGGAGGGGGCAACCAAGAGACCCAGTACTTC
NA	TRBV6-4	TRBJ1-5	NA	CASSDPNQPQHF	TGTGCCAGCAGTGACCCCAATCAGCCCCAGCATTTT
NA	TRBV6-2/TRBV6-3	TRBJ1-2	many	CASSGTLGGYTF	TGTGCCAGCAGCGGGACGCTCGGTGGCTACACCTTC
TRBD1	TRBV10-1	TRBJ2-5	NA	CASSEGTGVQETQYF	TGCGCCAGCAGTGAAGGGACAGGGGTGCAAGAGACCCAGTACTTC
TRBD2	TRBV5-8	TRBJ2-7	many	CASSTSGTSAPYEQYF	TGTGCCAGCAGCACATCCGGGACTAGCGCCCCTTACGAGCAGTACTTC
TRBD1	TRBV6-1	TRBJ1-3	NA	CATQGVPGNTIYF	TGTGCCACCCAGGGGGTCCCTGGAAACACCATATATTTT
NA	TRBV12-3/TRBV12-4	TRBJ2-1	few	CASSFPSAYNEQFF	TGTGCCAGCAGTTTCCCTTCCGCCTACAATGAGCAGTTCTTC
NA	TRBV24-1	TRBJ1-5	many	CATSDLSQSNQPQHF	TGTGCCACCAGTGATTTGAGTCAGTCCAATCAGCCCCAGCATTTT
NA	TRBV6-1	TRBJ1-5	many	CASTKQGVGNQPQHF	TGTGCCAGCACCAAACAGGGTGTCGGCAATCAGCCCCAGCATTTT
TRBD1	TRBV5-5	TRBJ1-2	many	CASSLWDSGFYGYTF	TGTGCCAGCAGCCTGTGGGACAGTGGGTTCTATGGCTACACCTTC
TRBD2	TRBV7-2	TRBJ2-7	NA	CASSQGLAAEQYF	TGTGCCAGCAGCCAGGGACTAGCGGCCGAGCAGTACTTC
NA	TRBV6-2/TRBV6-3	TRBJ2-3	NA	CASSYYSPSTDTQYF	TGTGCCAGCAGTTACTACAGCCCTAGCACAGATACGCAGTATTTT
NA	TRBV28	TRBJ1-6	NA	CASSFSVRDPGDSYNSPLHF	TGTGCCAGCAGTTTTAGTGTTCGGGACCCAGGGGACTCCTATAATTCACCCCTCCACTTT
NA	TRBV10-3	TRBJ1-2	few	CAIRGHELHGYTF	TGTGCCATCAGGGGACACGAATTGCATGGCTACACCTTC
NA	TRBV27	TRBJ2-1	many	CASSLSGPSHYNEQFF	TGTGCCAGCAGTTTATCGGGGCCCAGCCACTACAATGAGCAGTTCTTC
TRBD1	TRBV19	TRBJ2-3	few	CASVPGQGWRSDTQYF	TGTGCCAGTGTCCCGGGACAGGGATGGAGGTCAGATACGCAGTATTTT
TRBD2	TRBV28	TRBJ2-1	many	CASSETSGVYNEQFF	TGTGCCAGCAGTGAGACTAGCGGTGTCTACAATGAGCAGTTCTTC
NA	TRBV7-9	TRBJ2-7	NA	CASSLGGQFYEQYF	TGTGCCAGCAGCTTAGGAGGACAGTTCTACGAGCAGTACTTC
TRBD1	TRBV20-1	TRBJ2-5	many	CSANRDRGFRETQYF	TGCAGTGCTAACAGGGACAGGGGATTCAGGGAGACCCAGTACTTC
NA	TRBV4-1	TRBJ1-6	few	CASSQRLVGDNSPLHF	TGCGCCAGCAGCCAAAGGTTGGTGGGTGATAATTCACCCCTCCACTTT
NA	TRBV3-1	TRBJ1-2	few	CASSLGFYGYTF	TGTGCCAGCAGCCTCGGCTTTTATGGCTACACCTTC
NA	TRBV9	TRBJ2-7	NA	CASSGPEGGEQYF	TGTGCCAGCAGCGGTCCCGAGGGTGGCGAGCAGTACTTC
NA	TRBV5-1	TRBJ2-7	many	CASSLGTGRASYEQYF	TGCGCCAGCAGCTTGGGTACGGGACGGGCCTCCTACGAGCAGTACTTC
NA	TRBV6-1	TRBJ2-1	NA	CASGPGRLNEQFF	TGTGCCAGCGGCCCCGGACGGCTAAATGAGCAGTTCTTC
TRBD2	TRBV28	TRBJ2-1	many	CASSPAGTSIYNEQFF	TGTGCCAGCAGTCCCGCCGGGACTAGCATATACAATGAGCAGTTCTTC
NA	TRBV27	TRBJ1-6	few	CASSRRTGGHNSPLHF	TGTGCCAGCAGCCGACGGACCGGGGGGCATAATTCACCCCTCCACTTT
TRBD2	TRBV12-3/TRBV12-4	TRBJ2-7	many	CASTRGGRGEQYF	TGTGCCAGCACCCGGGGGGGGCGGGGCGAGCAGTACTTC
TRBD1	TRBV5-1	TRBJ2-5	many	CASSANGQGETQYF	TGCGCCAGCAGCGCCAATGGACAGGGGGAGACCCAGTACTTC
TRBD2	TRBV28	TRBJ2-7	many	CASSFFRGKREYEQYF	TGTGCCAGCAGTTTTTTCAGAGGAAAGCGGGAATACGAGCAGTACTTC
TRBD2	TRBV7-9	TRBJ2-1	few	CASTLGRPGTSGSRVNEQFF	TGTGCCAGCACCCTAGGACGACCCGGGACTAGCGGGAGTAGGGTCAATGAGCAGTTCTTC
NA	TRBV9	TRBJ2-1	many	CASSAGSGSLVTEQFF	TGTGCCAGCAGCGCTGGTTCGGGTAGTTTGGTCACTGAGCAGTTCTTC